The sequence of this TCR beta chain was determined in a study of PD-L1 blockade in urothelial cancer. Germline-derived CDR1 and CDR2 are SGHTA and FQGNSA. The length of the CDR3 is 15 residues. Trimming took off 1 base at V and 4 bases at J, with 13 bases between the two ends. Time point denoted: pretreatment peripheral blood. Pretreatment sampling and on-treatment sampling together yielded between 1 and 8 samples for each patient. Some clones are missing from TCRdb's copy, which holds only in-frame ones; the method was immunoSEQ multiplex PCR. The table lists tens of thousands of clones, roughly 90% of them singletons, with under 2% in the top ten.

The chain couples TRBV7-2 to TRBJ2-5, with D possibly being TRBD1 (5 bases). The receptor was isolated from a man aged 60-69 years with urothelial cancer. The material sequenced was PBMCs, taken around atezolizumab (anti-PD-L1) treatment. In DNA, the CDR3 is TGTGCCAGCAGCTTAGATCAGGGTCCCCCAGAGACCCAGTACTTC. As protein: CASSLDQGPPETQYF. The complete variable domain, with remaining parts taken from reference TRBV7-2 and TRBJ2-5, reads GAGVSQSPSNKVTEKGKDVELRCDPISGHTALYWYRQSLGQGLEFLIYFQGNSAPDKSGLPSDRFSAERTGGSVSTLTIQRTQQEDSAVYLCASSLDQGPPETQYFGPGTRLLVL.